The 30 T cell receptor beta chains given below trace back to one sample, sequenced in a study of blood T cell repertoires in COVID-19. Assay used: immunoSEQ multiplex PCR; TCRdb lists only in-frame clones, some missing. The repertoire holds some 140,000 clones, roughly 85% seen once, with approximately 3.6% in the top ten. Sequenced: peripheral blood. The receptors stem from a man aged 60-69 years with acute or convalescent COVID-19.

The chain employs TRBV29-1 and TRBJ1-1; 7 bases align to TRBD1. The CDR3 extends over 16 amino acids. Germline lookup yields CDR1 SQVTM and CDR2 ANQGSEA. Trimming removed 2 bases from V and 0 bases from J; junction bases left unmatched: 9. The chain's CDR3 is CSVEKGAGFMNTEAFF. The DNA of the CDR3 is TGCAGCGTTGAAAAGGGGGCAGGCTTCATGAACACTGAAGCTTTCTTT.

The chain uses TRBV28 and TRBJ1-1; D gene ambiguous. CDR1 is MDHEN, CDR2 SYDVKM, per germline. V gave up 7 bases and J gave up 3 bases, with 15 bases separating them. This CDR3 region has 14 residues. The chain's CDR3 is CASTLTAGDTEAFF. In DNA, the CDR3 is TGTGCCAGCACCCTGACCGCCGGAGACACTGAAGCTTTCTTT.

This clone appeared a few times. The chain couples TRBV3-1 (or the pseudogene TRBV3-2) to TRBJ2-7; the match to TRBD2 covers 8 bases. The germline V gene has CDR1 LGHDT and CDR2 YNNKEL (reference sequence). The CDR3 length is 13 residues. The V and J ends lost 4 bases and 3 bases, in that order; junction bases with no gene match: 2. This chain's CDR3 is CASSLAGGYEQYF. The CDR3, as DNA: TGTGCCAGCAGCCTCGCGGGGGGCTACGAGCAGTACTTC.

The rearrangement uses TRBV19 and TRBJ1-6, with 9 bases matching TRBD1. J gave up 6 bases and V 7 bases, and 10 bases lay outside the gene matches. CDR3 size: 16 residues. The germline V gene has CDR1 LNHDA and CDR2 SQIVND (reference sequence). CDR3 DNA: TGTGCCAGTAATACCCCAACGACAGGGGGTAATTCACCCCTCCACTTT. This encodes CASNTPTTGGNSPLHF.

The V and J genes are TRBV9 and TRBJ1-1; tentative D call: TRBD1 (6 bases). Germline CDR1 is SGDLS and CDR2 is YYNGEE. The CDR3 consists of 14 residues. Trimming left V 1 base short and J 0 bases short, with 7 bases between. The CDR3 DNA reads TGTGCCAGCAGCGTATCAGGGGTGAACACTGAAGCTTTCTTT. Translating gives CASSVSGVNTEAFF.

This chain connects TRBV11-2 to TRBJ2-2, with 9 bases matching TRBD2. The CDR3 is 15 amino acids. The germline V gene encodes CDR1 SGHAT and CDR2 FQNNGV. Trimming took 5 bases from V and 6 from J; bases not matched to a gene: 7. CDR3 in DNA: TGTGCCAGCAGCCCTCGTAGCGGGAGCGCCGGGGAGCTGTTTTTT. Protein sequence: CASSPRSGSAGELFF.

In this sample, this clone turned up a few times. The chain uses TRBV6-2 or TRBV6-3 and TRBJ2-3; 9 bases align to TRBD1. The CDR3 totals 15 residues. Germline V gives CDR1 MNHEY, CDR2 SVGEGT. Trimming at V came to 2 bases and at J to 3 bases, leaving 3 bases not matched to a gene. The CDR3 DNA sequence: TGTGCCAGCAGTTACCGACAGGGGGGTACAGATACGCAGTATTTT. It translates to CASSYRQGGTDTQYF.

The J gene is TRBJ2-7, the V gene TRBV30; unclear D gene. CDR3 length equals 11 residues. V lost 2 bases, J lost 7 bases, and 9 bases lay in between. Germline CDR1 and CDR2: GTSNPN and SVGIG (reference sequence). The DNA of the CDR3 is TGTGCCTGGAGTCGCACTTGGGAGCAGTACTTC. This translates into CAWSRTWEQYF.

The genes are TRBV18 and TRBJ1-1, with no clear D. Germline V gene lookup returns CDR1 KGHSH and CDR2 LQKENI. Trimming took 4 bases from V and 1 from J, leaving 7 bases between them. The CDR3 is 13 residues long. The CDR3 loop reads CASSRAGNTEAFF. In nucleotides, the CDR3 is TGTGCCAGCTCACGGGCGGGGAACACTGAAGCTTTCTTT.

This chain joins TRBV5-1 and TRBJ2-7, with D hard to call. With 6 bases removed from V and 0 bases from J, the gap between germline ends came to 10 bases. Per the germline V gene, CDR1 is SGHRS and CDR2 is YFSETQ. This CDR3 is built from 13 residues. CDR3 bases: TGCGCCAGCAAGCAGGAACTCTCCTACGAGCAGTACTTC. Its translation is CASKQELSYEQYF.

The rearrangement links TRBV6-5 to TRBJ1-2; no definite D call. The V gene lost 5 bases and the J gene lost 1 base, with 11 bases spanning the gap. The length of the CDR3 is 14 residues. Germline CDR1 and CDR2: MNHEY and SVGAGI. CDR3 nucleotides: TGTGCCAGCAGTCCCACCACCAGTAACTATGGCTACACCTTC. This codes for CASSPTTSNYGYTF.

The sample holds a few counts of this clone. V gene TRBV6-4 combines with J gene TRBJ1-6; D gene uncertain. The CDR3 spans 17 residues. CDR1 is MRHNA, CDR2 SNTAGT, per germline. The germline V and J ends were trimmed by 2 bases and 0 bases, with 11 bases remaining between them. CDR3 bases: TGTGCCAGCAGTGACGAGGGTGAATACTCCTATAATTCACCCCTCCACTTT. It specifies CASSDEGEYSYNSPLHF.

The chain employs TRBV19 and TRBJ1-5, with 12 positions matching TRBD1. Trimming took 5 bases from V and 5 from J; bases not matched to a gene: 13. CDR1 is LNHDA, CDR2 SQIVND, per germline (reference sequence). The CDR3 runs to 18 residues. The CDR3: CASSASHLRDRGHQPQHF. In DNA, the CDR3 is TGTGCCAGTAGTGCTTCACATCTCCGGGACAGGGGGCATCAGCCCCAGCATTTT.

This chain joins TRBV3-1 (or the pseudogene TRBV3-2) and TRBJ1-1; maybe TRBD1 (6 bases). Germline V CDR1 and CDR2: LGHDT, YNNKEL (reference sequence). V was trimmed by 1 base and J by 7 bases, leaving 10 bases between them. The CDR3 spans 13 residues. CDR3 DNA: TGTGCCAGCAGCCAAGTCGGGGGGCTTGAAGCTTTCTTT. Its translation: CASSQVGGLEAFF.

J is TRBJ1-5 and V is TRBV28, with a possible D match to TRBD1 (5 bases). Per the germline V gene, CDR1 is MDHEN and CDR2 is SYDVKM. Trimming took off 3 bases at V and 7 bases at J, with 16 bases between the two ends. The CDR3 is made up of 15 amino acids. CDR3 in DNA: TGTGCCAGCAGTTTGTTTGGGGCCCTAGACCAGCCCCAGCATTTT. The encoded protein is CASSLFGALDQPQHF.

The V and J genes are TRBV28 and TRBJ2-7; no definite D call. Germline CDR1 is MDHEN and CDR2 is SYDVKM. The CDR3 extends over 13 amino acids. V lost 2 bases and J 0 bases, leaving 5 bases between the germline ends. The CDR3 is CASSLGNSYEQYF. CDR3 DNA sequence: TGTGCCAGCAGTTTAGGCAACTCCTACGAGCAGTACTTC.

CDR3 in DNA: TGTGCCAGTAGTATCACCGGGACAGGCTATGCGGATGAGCAGTTCTTC. Its translation is CASSITGTGYADEQFF. This chain links TRBV19 with TRBJ2-1; 8 bases line up with TRBD1. This CDR3 has 16 amino acids. Germline V gene sequence: CDR1 LNHDA, CDR2 SQIVND (reference sequence). With 3 bases clipped from V and 8 bases from J, the junction kept 12 bases outside the gene matches.

The V and J genes are TRBV19 and TRBJ1-1; no firm D call. The CDR3 is 12 residues long. Between the trimmed V and J ends, which lost 7 bases and 1 base, there was a span of 7 bases. Germline assignment: CDR1 LNHDA and CDR2 SQIVND (reference sequence). The CDR3 reads CASNAGNTEAFF. The CDR3 DNA is TGTGCCAGTAACGCGGGGAACACTGAAGCTTTCTTT.

There are a few counts of this clone. The chain recombines TRBV3-1 (or the pseudogene TRBV3-2) with TRBJ2-1; D gene unclear. Germline V gives CDR1 LGHDT, CDR2 YNNKEL (reference sequence). This CDR3 has 15 residues. V was shortened by 1 base and J by 6 bases, with 13 bases between the two germline ends. The CDR3 protein is CASSQGVAPSNEQFF. The DNA for the CDR3 is TGTGCCAGCAGCCAAGGGGTGGCTCCTAGCAATGAGCAGTTCTTC.

The gene calls are TRBV7-8 and TRBJ1-2; D is undetermined. CDR3 size: 15 residues. The germline CDR1 and CDR2 sequences are SGHVS and FQNEAQ. V lost 0 bases, J lost 6 bases, and 14 bases lay in between. The CDR3 nucleotides are TGTGCCAGCAGCTTAGCGCTTTGGGGAGGCGATGGCTACACCTTC. Encoded protein: CASSLALWGGDGYTF.

This clone came up once. The chain couples TRBV27 to TRBJ2-1; TRBD1 matches at 8 bases. The J segment lost 8 bases and the V segment lost 6 bases, leaving 9 bases of the junction unmatched. Per the germline V gene, CDR1 is MNHEY and CDR2 is SMNVEV (reference sequence). CDR3 length: 14 residues. DNA of the CDR3: TGTGCCAGCAGCCTTGACAGGGGATGGGATGAGCAGTTCTTC. Its translation is CASSLDRGWDEQFF.

The chain combines TRBV28 with TRBJ2-7, with D uncertain. Trimming shortened V by 7 bases and J by 4 bases, and 14 bases separated the two germline ends. The CDR3 sequence is 13 residues long. Germline V gives CDR1 MDHEN, CDR2 SYDVKM. For the CDR3, the DNA is TGTGCCAGCACCACCCATAGCTCGTACGAGCAGTACTTC. Protein: CASTTHSSYEQYF.

This chain uses TRBV19 with TRBJ1-1, with no clear D. Trimming removed 8 bases from V and 3 bases from J, with 16 bases in between. The germline V gene encodes CDR1 LNHDA and CDR2 SQIVND (reference sequence). This CDR3 is 14 amino acids long. CDR3 coding DNA: TGTGCCAGTCGAGAAATCGGACTTTACACTGAAGCTTTCTTT. It translates to CASREIGLYTEAFF.

The table lists this clone with many counts. The chain couples TRBV7-2 to TRBJ1-3; D gene unclear. This CDR3 spans 16 amino acids. The V end was cut by 1 base, the J end by 0 bases, with 10 bases between. In germline, CDR1 is SGHTA, CDR2 FQGNSA. In DNA form, the CDR3 reads TGTGCCAGCAGCTTAGATGGACTGTTCTCTGGAAACACCATATATTTT. This codes for CASSLDGLFSGNTIYF.

This rearrangement joins TRBV19 to TRBJ1-1; TRBD1 might be the D (5 bases). V lost 3 bases and J lost 13, with 18 bases in between. Germline-derived CDR1 and CDR2 are LNHDA and SQIVND (reference sequence). The CDR3 length is 13 residues. The CDR3 here is CASSMREGRGGFF. CDR3 coding DNA: TGTGCCAGTAGTATGAGGGAGGGACGTGGTGGTTTCTTT.

The chain recombines TRBV21-1 with TRBJ2-3; the table names TRBD2, a call not compared with the DNA. TRBV21-1 constitutes a pseudogene. The CDR3 contains 13 residues. This CDR3 is CASSNNSTDTQYF. The CDR3 nucleotides are TGTGCCAGCAGCAATAATAGCACAGATACGCAGTATTTT.

The chain couples TRBV28 to TRBJ2-1; a possible D gene is TRBD2 (7 bases). Germline loops: CDR1 MDHEN, CDR2 SYDVKM. The CDR3 totals 13 residues. The CDR3 DNA follows: TGTGCGAGTGCGAGGGGGGGTACAAATGAGCAGTTCTTC. Its translation is CASARGGTNEQFF.

The chain is built from TRBV7-9 and TRBJ2-3, with 13 bases matching TRBD2. This CDR3 has 16 residues. The V and J ends lost 2 bases and 4 bases, in that order; junction bases with no gene match: 3. Per germline, CDR1 SEHNR and CDR2 FQNEAQ (reference sequence). In DNA, the CDR3 is TGTGCCAGCAGCTTACAACTAGCGGGAGGGGCAGATACGCAGTATTTT. Residues: CASSLQLAGGADTQYF.

This chain joins TRBV5-1 and TRBJ1-4; no reliable D call. The germline gives CDR1 SGHRS, CDR2 YFSETQ. Trimming removed 4 bases from V and 3 bases from J, with 10 bases in between. CDR3 length equals 14 residues. CDR3 sequence reads: CASSPDTPNEKLFF. DNA of the CDR3: TGCGCCAGCAGCCCAGACACCCCTAATGAAAAACTGTTTTTT.

This clone was recorded a few times. CDR3 coding DNA: TGCAGCGTTGGGGACGGGGTCGGGACAGGGGGAGAAAAACTGTTTTTT. This gives the protein CSVGDGVGTGGEKLFF. This chain links TRBV29-1 with TRBJ1-4; TRBD1 matches 11 bases. After removal of 4 bases from V and 8 bases from J, the junction contained 12 bases not matched to a gene. This CDR3 is built from 16 residues. In germline, CDR1 is SQVTM, CDR2 ANQGSEA.